The source of this T cell receptor (beta chain) is a study of blood T cell repertoires in COVID-19. TCRdb keeps only in-frame clones here, not all; method: immunoSEQ multiplex PCR. In the table there are over 250,000 clones, approximately 86% of which are singletons. The V gene end was trimmed by 9 bases and the J gene end by 2 bases; junction bases not matched to a gene: 10. Germline V gives CDR1 SGHTA, CDR2 FQGTGA. This CDR3 has 16 residues. While infection was still active, Seattle patients were enrolled and then followed longitudinally. The genes are TRBV7-3 and TRBJ1-5, with 10 bases fitting TRBD1. The sequence was collected from a woman in her 70s with COVID-19, enrolled during active disease. Input material: peripheral blood. In DNA, the CDR3 is TGTGCCAGAGGGACAGGGGCAACGTTTGGCAATCAGCCCCAGCATTTT. This translates into CARGTGATFGNQPQHF.